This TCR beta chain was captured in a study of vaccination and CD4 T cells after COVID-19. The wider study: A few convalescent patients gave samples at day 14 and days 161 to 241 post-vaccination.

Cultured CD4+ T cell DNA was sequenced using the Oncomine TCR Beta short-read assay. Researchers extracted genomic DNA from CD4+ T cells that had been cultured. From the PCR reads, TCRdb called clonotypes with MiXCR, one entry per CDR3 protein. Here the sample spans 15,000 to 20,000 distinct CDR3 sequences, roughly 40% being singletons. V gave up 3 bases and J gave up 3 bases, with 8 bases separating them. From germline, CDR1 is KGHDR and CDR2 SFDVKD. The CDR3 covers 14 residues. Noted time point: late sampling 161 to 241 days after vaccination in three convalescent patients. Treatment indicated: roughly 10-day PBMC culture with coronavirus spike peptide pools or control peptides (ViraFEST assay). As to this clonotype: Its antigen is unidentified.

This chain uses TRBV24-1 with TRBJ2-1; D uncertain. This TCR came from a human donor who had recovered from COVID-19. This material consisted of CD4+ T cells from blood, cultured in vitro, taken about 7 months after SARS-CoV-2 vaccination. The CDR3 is CATSDPGYYNEQFF. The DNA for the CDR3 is TGTGCCACCAGTGATCCGGGTTACTACAATGAGCAGTTCTTC.